These 19 T cell receptor beta chains were sequenced from one sample in a study of control samples from healthy donors and cancer patients (dated by TCRdb to about 2020). The library was made by the immunoSEQ multiplex PCR assay. The immuneACCESS repertoire file appears here via TCRdb, limited to in-frame rearrangements. These files lack a portion of the clones; in checked studies, under half of the deficit traces to unresolved V genes, and the cause of the others is not known. The sample records under 150,000 clones, approximately 87% of which are singletons. Just under 3% of the sample rests with the top ten. The specimen was blood. Receptors were obtained from a man in his 60s in good health.

The gene calls are TRBV9 and TRBJ1-1; D is unresolved. The V and J ends lost 0 bases and 0 bases respectively, with 6 bases between them. Germline CDR1 reads SGDLS; CDR2 reads YYNGEE. The CDR3 runs to 14 residues. The CDR3 region is CASSVGGMNTEAFF. Written as DNA, the CDR3 is TGTGCCAGCAGCGTAGGTGGGATGAACACTGAAGCTTTCTTT.

The rearrangement joins TRBV30 to TRBJ1-6; no reliable D call. V shed 5 bases and J shed 0 bases, with 8 bases lying between them. The CDR3 runs to 14 residues. The germline gives CDR1 GTSNPN, CDR2 SVGIG (reference sequence). The CDR3 protein is CAWARGSYNSPLHF. In DNA, the CDR3 is TGTGCCTGGGCAAGAGGCTCCTATAATTCACCCCTCCACTTT.

This clone was recorded once. This chain links TRBV5-8 with TRBJ2-3, with TRBD1 identical over 8 bases. Unmatched junction bases numbered 13, after V lost 0 bases and J lost 10 bases. The germline V gene has CDR1 SGHTS and CDR2 YDEGEE. The CDR3 sequence is 16 residues long. CDR3 bases: TGTGCCAGCAGCTTGGCAAGTACAGGGGGTTCCGTCTCGCAGTATTTT. This translates into CASSLASTGGSVSQYF. Full variable domain (outside the CDR3, taken from reference TRBV5-8 and TRBJ2-3): EAGVTQSPTHLIKTRGQQATLRCSPISGHTSVYWYQQALGLGLQFLLWYDEGEERNRGNFPPRFSGRQFPNYSSELNVNALELEDSALYLCASSLASTGGSVSQYFGPGTRLTVL.

V usage is TRBV5-1 and J usage is TRBJ1-3, with 7 bases lining up with TRBD1. This CDR3 comprises 16 residues. CDR1 SGHRS and CDR2 YFSETQ come from the germline V gene. The junction had 9 bases not matched to a gene; V was cut back by 2 bases and J by 4 bases. CDR3 region: CASSFGQAFSGNTIYF. CDR3 nucleotides: TGCGCCAGCAGCTTCGGACAGGCGTTCTCAGGAAACACCATATATTTT. Looking up the rest from reference TRBV5-1 and TRBJ1-3 gives the full variable domain: KAGVTQTPRYLIKTRGQQVTLSCSPISGHRSVSWYQQTPGQGLQFLFEYFSETQRNKGNFPGRFSGRQFSNSRSEMNVSTLELGDSALYLCASSFGQAFSGNTIYFGEGSWLTVV.

This clone has a handful of counts. The chain uses TRBV27 and TRBJ2-1; unclear D gene. Between the trimmed V and J ends, which lost 6 bases and 4 bases, there was a span of 10 bases. The germline V gene has CDR1 MNHEY and CDR2 SMNVEV (reference sequence). The CDR3 length is 13 residues. The CDR3 coding sequence is TGTGCCAGCAGCCGGGCAGATTACAATGAGCAGTTCTTC. It translates to CASSRADYNEQFF.

V and J are TRBV29-1 and TRBJ2-3, with 8 bases fitting TRBD1. Germline V gene data show CDR1 as SQVTM and CDR2 as ANQGSEA. This CDR3 region has 14 residues. The V segment lost 1 base and the J segment 4 bases; nucleotides outside the gene matches: 4. CDR3 coding DNA: TGCAGCGTTGAAGGCAGGGGGCGATCAGATACGCAGTATTTT. Amino acid sequence: CSVEGRGRSDTQYF.

This clone was detected only once. The CDR3 bases are TGTGCCAGCAGCCCGGGGACCGGGAGTGAGAGTGAGCAGTTCTTC. This translates into CASSPGTGSESEQFF. V and J are TRBV7-3 and TRBJ2-1; tentative D call: TRBD2 (6 bases). The CDR3 runs to 15 residues. Germline CDR1 and CDR2: SGHTA and FQGTGA. V was trimmed by 5 bases and J by 9 bases, leaving 20 bases between them. Drawing the rest from reference TRBV7-3 and TRBJ2-1, the complete variable domain is GAGVSQTPSNKVTEKGKYVELRCDPISGHTALYWYRQSLGQGPEFLIYFQGTGAADDSGLPNDRFFAVRPEGSVSTLKIQRTERGDSAVYLCASSPGTGSESEQFFGPGTRLTVL.

This rearrangement joins TRBV2 to TRBJ2-3; possibly TRBD2 for D (5 bases). Trimming left V 8 bases short and J 6 bases short, with 18 bases between. From germline, CDR1 is SNHLY and CDR2 FYNNEI. This CDR3 contains 14 residues. The CDR3 DNA sequence: TGTGCCAGCGATATAGGACTTGGTAGGGATACGCAGTATTTT. It translates to CASDIGLGRDTQYF. Based on the CDR3 plus reference TRBV2 and TRBJ2-3, the full variable domain is EPEVTQTPSHQVTQMGQEVILRCVPISNHLYFYWYRQILGQKVEFLVSFYNNEISEKSEIFDDQFSVERPDGSNFTLKIRSTKLEDSAMYFCASDIGLGRDTQYFGPGTRLTVL.

The CDR3 region has the DNA TGTGCCAGCAGTCTATCGACAGGGTCTGATGGCTACACCTTC. It yields the protein CASSLSTGSDGYTF. The gene calls are TRBV6-6 and TRBJ1-2; TRBD1 matches 7 bases. Germline CDR1 and CDR2: MNHNY and SVGAGI (reference sequence). This CDR3 is 14 amino acids long. J was trimmed by 6 bases and V by 5 bases; bases with no gene match: 9.

The chain uses TRBV6-5 and TRBJ1-5; no reliable D call. Trimming left V 0 bases short and J 0 bases short, with 6 bases between. CDR1 is MNHEY, CDR2 SVGAGI, per germline. This CDR3 region has 15 residues. The CDR3 loop reads CASSYSLGSNQPQHF. CDR3 DNA: TGTGCCAGCAGTTACTCGCTCGGTAGCAATCAGCCCCAGCATTTT.

The genes are TRBV19 and TRBJ2-4; D perhaps matches TRBD1 (5 bases). The V end lost 5 bases, the J end lost 7 bases, and 12 bases lay between the germline ends. Germline V gives CDR1 LNHDA, CDR2 SQIVND (reference sequence). This CDR3 contains 13 residues. The CDR3 nucleotides are TGTGCCAGTAGTGTGCAGGGTGTCAACATTCAGTACTTC. Translation: CASSVQGVNIQYF.

The chain links TRBV18 to TRBJ2-2; maybe TRBD2 (5 bases). From germline, CDR1 is KGHSH and CDR2 LQKENI. The CDR3 runs 14 residues. The germline V and J ends were trimmed by 2 bases and 5 bases, with 9 bases remaining between them. CDR3 nucleotide sequence: TGTGCCAGCTCACCAATGAGGGAAACCGGGGAGCTGTTTTTT. Translation gives CASSPMRETGELFF.

This clone was counted once. The chain recombines TRBV28 with TRBJ1-1, with D unresolved. V was clipped by 7 bases and J by 1 base, with 7 bases between them. Germline V gene data show CDR1 as MDHEN and CDR2 as SYDVKM. The CDR3 has 12 residues. The CDR3, as DNA: TGTGCCAGCAAGGTGGGGAACACTGAAGCTTTCTTT. This sequence encodes CASKVGNTEAFF.

The genes are TRBV18 and TRBJ1-1; no clear D. V was clipped by 2 bases and J by 0 bases, with 13 bases between them. CDR3 size: 16 residues. Germline loops: CDR1 KGHSH, CDR2 LQKENI. CDR3 protein: CASSPRAVSMNTEAFF. In DNA form, the CDR3 reads TGTGCCAGCTCACCAAGGGCAGTCTCCATGAACACTGAAGCTTTCTTT.

The chain uses TRBV10-2 and TRBJ1-6; D remains ambiguous. Germline V CDR1 and CDR2: WSHSY, SAAADI. The CDR3 contains 16 residues. V was cut by 8 bases and J by 5 bases, with 19 bases left in between. CDR3 residues: CASRALDGRDNSPLHF. For the CDR3, the DNA is TGCGCCAGCCGAGCTCTTGACGGTCGGGATAATTCACCCCTCCACTTT.

V usage is TRBV5-1 and J usage is TRBJ2-6; 8 bases align to TRBD1. Losses at the gene ends were 5 bases for V and 9 bases for J; bases not matched to a gene: 4. The CDR3 is 13 residues long. Germline-derived CDR1 and CDR2 are SGHRS and YFSETQ. As DNA, the CDR3 is TGCGCCAGCAGATCAGGACAGGGCAACGTCCTGACTTTC. Translation gives CASRSGQGNVLTF.

V gene TRBV6-5 combines with J gene TRBJ1-4; a weak D match, TRBD1 (5 bases). The CDR3 sequence is 15 residues long. Germline CDR1 reads MNHEY; CDR2 reads SVGAGI. Between the trimmed V and J ends, which lost 6 bases and 5 bases, there was a span of 16 bases. CDR3 loop: CASRFPGTSNEKLFF. CDR3 nucleotide sequence: TGTGCCAGCAGATTTCCCGGGACCTCAAATGAAAAACTGTTTTTT.

V usage is TRBV14 and J usage is TRBJ2-3; maybe TRBD2 (6 bases). V was trimmed by 5 bases and J by 2 bases, leaving 14 bases between them. The V gene's germline CDR1 is SGHDN and CDR2 FVKESK. This CDR3 is 15 amino acids long. This CDR3 is CASSSTGLLTDTQYF. CDR3 DNA sequence: TGTGCCAGCAGCTCCACAGGACTACTCACAGATACGCAGTATTTT.

The chain combines TRBV20-1 with TRBJ2-2; 7 bases are a match to TRBD2. Trimming at V came to 3 bases and at J to 4 bases, leaving 8 bases not matched to a gene. The CDR3 sequence is 15 residues long. Germline V lookup: CDR1 DFQATT, CDR2 SNEGSKA (reference sequence). CDR3 sequence: CSASGRGSGTGELFF. For the CDR3, the DNA is TGCAGTGCTAGTGGGCGGGGGTCCGGCACCGGGGAGCTGTTTTTT.